The entry below describes one TCR beta chain. The CDR3 is made up of 16 amino acids. V shed 0 bases and J shed 2 bases, with 14 bases lying between them. CDR1 is SGHTA, CDR2 FQGNSA, per germline. The source of the sample is a study of cytomegalovirus exposure and HLA in healthy donors. Primers: 60 Vbeta forward and 13 Jbeta reverse. Assay: immunoSEQ multiplex PCR; the TCRdb copy retains only in-frame clones and omits some. The sample lists under 100,000 clones; just under 70% were seen once. Sequencing was done on a sample of PBMCs. This receptor was obtained from a woman aged 45 to 65 in good health and CMV-seropositive. The rearrangement joins TRBV7-2 to TRBJ2-7; TRBD2 might be the D (5 bases). This CDR3 is CASSLAGGESPYEQYF. CDR3 coding DNA: TGTGCCAGCAGCTTAGCGGGTGGGGAGAGCCCCTACGAGCAGTACTTC. Combining the CDR3 with reference TRBV7-2 and TRBJ2-7 gives the whole variable domain GAGVSQSPSNKVTEKGKDVELRCDPISGHTALYWYRQSLGQGLEFLIYFQGNSAPDKSGLPSDRFSAERTGGSVSTLTIQRTQQEDSAVYLCASSLAGGESPYEQYFGPGTRLTVT.